These 17 T cell receptor beta chains originate from one sample sequenced in a study of identical twins. TCRdb recomputed calls from the 5' RACE reads with MiXCR, one row per CDR3 protein. The sample holds 700,000 or so distinct CDR3 sequences, approximately 9% seen once. A further study also used this sample, focusing on yellow fever vaccine responses in identical twins.

Sequenced input: PBMCs. The receptors shown here come from a woman between 18 and 29 years old in good health.

This clonotype was observed a handful of times. V is TRBV20-1 and J is TRBJ2-5, with 7 bases fitting TRBD1. This CDR3 contains 14 residues. CDR1 DFQATT and CDR2 SNEGSKA come from the germline V gene (reference sequence). This CDR3 is CSHSQQGSRETQYF. The CDR3 bases are TGCAGCCATAGCCAACAGGGGTCCAGAGAGACCCAGTACTTC.

The chain uses TRBV25-1 and TRBJ1-1; D gene unclear. The V and J ends lost 3 bases and 4 bases respectively, with 9 bases between them. This CDR3 is 13 amino acids long. CDR1 is MGHDK and CDR2 is SYGVNS in the germline V gene. CDR3: CASSDAGITEAFF. Here the CDR3 DNA reads TGTGCCAGCAGTGACGCGGGTATCACTGAAGCTTTCTTT.

This clonotype appeared a few times. The rearrangement joins TRBV12-3 or TRBV12-4 to TRBJ2-3; D tentatively fits TRBD1 or TRBD2 (5 bases each). V lost 1 base to trimming and J lost 2 bases, with 13 bases between them. The CDR3 extends over 16 amino acids. The DNA for the CDR3 is TGTGCCAGCAGTTTAGACCGGGGACGGGCCACAGATACGCAGTATTTT. It encodes CASSLDRGRATDTQYF.

The sample holds many counts of this clonotype. The chain combines TRBV15 with TRBJ2-7, with unresolved D. The CDR3 runs 14 residues. The germline V and J ends were trimmed by 0 bases and 5 bases, with 11 bases remaining between them. The germline V gene has CDR1 LNHNV and CDR2 YYDKDF (reference sequence). CDR3 sequence: CATSRDRRSHEQYF. In DNA form, the CDR3 reads TGTGCCACCAGCAGAGATAGAAGATCCCACGAGCAGTACTTC.

The rearrangement uses TRBV4-3 and TRBJ2-1, with 12 bases lining up with TRBD2. In germline, CDR1 is LGHNA, CDR2 YSLEER. The CDR3 has 16 residues. The junction had 3 bases not matched to a gene; V was cut back by 2 bases and J by 4 bases. The CDR3 sequence is CASSQQTSGSYNEQFF. In nucleotides, the CDR3 is TGCGCCAGCAGCCAACAGACTAGCGGGAGTTACAATGAGCAGTTCTTC.

This clonotype was detected many times. J is TRBJ2-7 and V is TRBV7-9; 10 bases match TRBD1. The germline V gene encodes CDR1 SEHNR and CDR2 FQNEAQ (reference sequence). This CDR3 contains 13 residues. The V and J ends lost 1 base and 6 bases, in that order; junction bases with no gene match: 0. DNA of the CDR3: TGTGCCAGCAGCTTAGGGACAGGGGGCGAGCAGTACTTC. It codes for CASSLGTGGEQYF.

This clonotype was counted ten times or more. V usage is TRBV6-4 and J usage is TRBJ2-3; 8 nucleotides align to TRBD1. V gave up 2 bases and J gave up 4 bases; unmatched junction bases: 5. CDR1 is MRHNA, CDR2 SNTAGT, per germline. The CDR3 runs 15 residues. CDR3 DNA: TGTGCCAGCAGTGACAACCTACAGGGGGCAGATACGCAGTATTTT. Translation: CASSDNLQGADTQYF.

This clonotype was recorded at least ten times. The V and J genes are TRBV28 and TRBJ1-6; TRBD1 aligns across 8 bases. The CDR3 consists of 14 residues. Unmatched junction bases numbered 5, after V lost 3 bases and J lost 10 bases. Per germline, CDR1 MDHEN and CDR2 SYDVKM. In DNA, the CDR3 is TGTGCCAGCAGTTTGGGCAGGGGGCGGTCACCCCTCCACTTT. Amino acid sequence: CASSLGRGRSPLHF.

There are a few counts of this clonotype. The chain uses TRBV6-1 and TRBJ1-6; D gene ambiguous. Germline lookup yields CDR1 MNHNS and CDR2 SASEGT. The CDR3 extends over 14 amino acids. V lost 6 bases and J 7 bases, leaving 13 bases between the germline ends. The CDR3 sequence is CASSPGSLNSPLHF. The CDR3 DNA follows: TGTGCCAGCAGCCCGGGTTCTCTGAATTCACCCCTCCACTTT.

Concerning this clonotype: The CDR3 ends on some other residue instead of the conserved phenylalanine or tryptophan, so this is likely a read error. The limits of the CDR3 on the DNA are not certain, so only TCRdb's listed CDR3 is given. The CDR3: CASSSFFL. The chain combines TRBV7-2 with TRBJ2-3. From germline, CDR1 is SGHTA and CDR2 FQGNSA. The CDR3 region is 8 residues in length, termini included.

The V call is TRBV20-1, the J call TRBJ2-7; TRBD1 matches 7 bases. Trimming cost V 3 bases and J 5 bases; bases outside gene matches: 10. Germline lookup yields CDR1 DFQATT and CDR2 SNEGSKA (reference sequence). The CDR3 sequence is 14 residues long. CDR3 residues: CSASSRGRVDEQYF. As DNA, the CDR3 is TGCAGTGCTAGTTCCAGGGGGAGAGTTGACGAGCAGTACTTC.

This clonotype was seen only a few times. The rearrangement uses TRBV6-5 and TRBJ2-5; possible D gene TRBD1, 6 bases. In germline, CDR1 is MNHEY, CDR2 SVGAGI. Trimming took 0 bases from V and 1 from J, leaving 9 bases between them. This CDR3 region has 15 residues. The CDR3 loop is CASSYSKDSQETQYF. DNA for the CDR3: TGTGCCAGCAGTTACTCGAAGGACAGCCAAGAGACCCAGTACTTC.

This clonotype was found a few times. This chain joins TRBV2 and TRBJ2-5; D gene unclear. Germline V gene sequence: CDR1 SNHLY, CDR2 FYNNEI. Trimming shortened V by 6 bases and J by 5 bases, and 13 bases separated the two germline ends. This CDR3 comprises 13 residues. CDR3 amino acids: CASRGRYTETQYF. In DNA, the CDR3 is TGTGCCAGCAGAGGACGGTATACGGAGACCCAGTACTTC.

In this sample, this clonotype turned up many times. The chain couples TRBV5-1 to TRBJ2-7; TRBD1 aligns across 8 bases. With 4 bases clipped from V and 4 bases from J, the junction kept 10 bases outside the gene matches. The CDR3 covers 15 residues. Per the germline V gene, CDR1 is SGHRS and CDR2 is YFSETQ. CDR3 loop: CASSLLTGVIYEQYF. Here the CDR3 DNA reads TGCGCCAGCAGCCTCCTGACAGGGGTTATTTACGAGCAGTACTTC.

On this clonotype: At one of its ends the junction is not consistent with the germline gene, which may arise from a read error. The rearrangement joins TRBV25-1 to TRBJ2-7; 8 bases align to TRBD1. Per germline, CDR1 MGHDK and CDR2 SYGVNS. The CDR3 spans 13 residues. The CDR3 DNA sequence: TGTGCCTGCAGTCCACAGGGGGCCTACGAGCAGTACTTC. Its translation is CACSPQGAYEQYF.

The table lists this clonotype with a few counts. The chain has TRBV28 and TRBJ2-5; 8 nucleotides align to TRBD1. V was pared by 5 bases and J by 5 bases, with 10 bases of the junction left unmatched. CDR1 and CDR2 from the germline V gene are MDHEN and SYDVKM. CDR3 length: 15 amino acids. The CDR3 sequence is CASSLETGDWETQYF. The CDR3 nucleotides are TGTGCCAGCAGTCTTGAGACAGGGGATTGGGAGACCCAGTACTTC.

This clonotype came up a few times. V gene TRBV6-1 combines with J gene TRBJ1-6; D is uncertain. V lost 2 bases to trimming and J lost 3 bases, with 17 bases between them. The CDR3 has 18 amino acids. The germline CDR1 and CDR2 sequences are MNHNS and SASEGT. CDR3 in DNA: TGTGCCAGCAGTGAACTAACCCCAGGACCCCACTATAATTCACCCCTCCACTTT. This encodes CASSELTPGPHYNSPLHF.